The TCR beta chain described here comes from a study of CD8+CD57+ T cells in acquired aplastic anemia. Study-wide points: Significance was not reached for CD8+ Simpson's diversity between patients and controls. Researchers report that around 29 CD8+ CDR3 sequences appeared in both patients and controls.

CD8+CD57+ cell expansion, shown by flow cytometry, had occurred in the patients selected for sequencing. This clonotype was observed at least ten times. Its antigen is as yet unknown. The junction differs from germline at one of its ends, possibly a read error. The template for TCR beta VDJ and CDR3 sequence profiling was genomic DNA. Via MiXCR, TCRdb re-called the reads, giving one row per CDR3 protein. The table shows 400,000 to 600,000 distinct CDR3 sequences, with approximately 33% occurring only once. Germline CDR1 LGHNA, CDR2 YSLEER. The CDR3 has 13 residues. This TCR came from a human donor with aplastic anemia. The chain recombines TRBV4-3 with TRBJ2-7; 7 nucleotides match TRBD1. The sequenced sample consisted of sorted CD4+, CD8+, or CD8+CD57+ T cells (not recorded which) from PBMCs. CDR3 sequence reads: CASSQGQTYEQYF. The CDR3 coding sequence is TGTGCCAGCTCCCAGGGACAGACCTACGAGCAGTACTTC.